These 24 T cell receptor beta chains were sequenced from one sample in a study of T cell repertoires in cytomegalovirus infection. TCRdb analysed the reads with MiXCR anew, one entry per CDR3 protein. Among some 310,000 distinct CDR3 sequences, around a quarter were seen once, and the ten largest hold roughly 13%. No antigen has been assigned to these receptors. The input for sequencing was cultured PBMCs, taken from culture after CMV antigen stimulation. The receptors shown here come from a human donor in good health (CMV status not recorded). Some clones in this sample may be carry-over from other donors' samples.

This rearrangement joins TRBV11-3 to TRBJ2-1, with TRBD2 as a possible D gene (5 bases). The CDR3 consists of 13 residues. Trimming took 7 bases from V and 7 from J, leaving 14 bases between them. CDR1 and CDR2 (germline): SGHNT, YENEEA. The CDR3: CASTPPGINEQFF. The CDR3 DNA reads as TGTGCCAGCACCCCTCCGGGGATAAATGAGCAGTTCTTC.

Only one count was recorded for this clonotype. The V call is TRBV6-2 or TRBV6-3, the J call TRBJ2-1; D remains ambiguous. This CDR3 has 14 amino acids. Trimming pared 6 bases from V and 6 bases from J, leaving 15 bases between. CDR1 and CDR2 from the germline V gene are MNHEY and SVGEGT. The DNA of the CDR3 is TGTGCCAGCAGGCCGGCATGGTCTGGCAATGAGCAGTTCTTC. Protein: CASRPAWSGNEQFF.

Many counts were recorded for this clonotype. This chain uses TRBV7-6 with TRBJ2-3; TRBD1 matches at 7 bases. Germline CDR1 reads SGHVS; CDR2 reads FNYEAQ. The CDR3 is 17 amino acids. Trimming cost V 5 bases and J 4 bases; bases outside gene matches: 15. In DNA form, the CDR3 reads TGTGCCAGCAGCGCCACCCCGACAGGGTGGGTCGCAGATACGCAGTATTTT. It translates to CASSATPTGWVADTQYF. The full variable domain, its missing parts supplied by reference TRBV7-6 and TRBJ2-3, is GAGVSQSPRYKVTKRGQDVALRCDPISGHVSLYWYRQALGQGPEFLTYFNYEAQQDKSGLPNDRFSAERPEGSISTLTIQRTEQRDSAMYRCASSATPTGWVADTQYFGPGTRLTVL.

V is TRBV7-8 and J is TRBJ1-1; the match to TRBD1 covers 7 bases. The CDR3 extends over 16 amino acids. The germline V gene has CDR1 SGHVS and CDR2 FQNEAQ. V lost 2 bases and J lost 3; bases outside the gene matches: 9. The CDR3, as DNA: TGTGCCAGCAGCTTAAAGGAGGGGGCGTACTACACTGAAGCTTTCTTT. It encodes CASSLKEGAYYTEAFF.

The chain joins TRBV4-3 to TRBJ1-2; D gene uncertain. This CDR3 has 15 residues. Looked up from germline, CDR1 is LGHNA and CDR2 is YSLEER. Trimming removed 0 bases at V and 4 bases at J, with 12 bases between. The CDR3 bases are TGCGCCAGCAGCCAAGATTTCGAGCGGATCTATGGCTACACCTTC. It specifies CASSQDFERIYGYTF.

The rearrangement uses TRBV27 and TRBJ2-5; TRBD2 matches 7 bases. The CDR3 runs to 14 residues. From germline, CDR1 is MNHEY and CDR2 SMNVEV (reference sequence). Trimming removed 5 bases from V and 2 bases from J; junction bases left unmatched: 5. CDR3 residues: CASSPLGGQETQYF. Here the CDR3 DNA reads TGTGCCAGCAGTCCCCTGGGGGGGCAAGAGACCCAGTACTTC.

This clonotype was observed a few times. The rearrangement uses TRBV6-6 and TRBJ2-3; TRBD2 matches at 8 bases. Losses at the gene ends were 7 bases for V and 2 bases for J; bases not matched to a gene: 17. This CDR3 has 18 residues. CDR1 is MNHNY, CDR2 SVGAGI, per germline (reference sequence). CDR3 region: CASTLWSSGSKVTDTQYF. In nucleotides, the CDR3 is TGTGCCAGCACCCTATGGTCAAGCGGGAGTAAGGTCACAGATACGCAGTATTTT.

The sample holds a few counts of this clonotype. The rearrangement uses TRBV28 and TRBJ1-6; maybe TRBD1 (5 bases). V was pared by 3 bases and J by 17 bases, with 26 bases between. Germline V gene sequence: CDR1 MDHEN, CDR2 SYDVKM. The CDR3 loop spans 16 amino acids. The CDR3 nucleotides are TGTGCCAGCAGTTTGAGTGGGAAAGCCTCGAGGGGCAGGGTCCACTTT. Its translation: CASSLSGKASRGRVHF.

This clonotype came up many times. This chain connects TRBV7-2 to TRBJ2-7; D may be TRBD2 (5 bases). CDR3 length: 15 amino acids. Germline CDR1 is SGHTA and CDR2 is FQGNSA. Trimming took off 4 bases at V and 1 base at J, with 14 bases between the two ends. CDR3 nucleotides: TGTGCCAGCAGCTCCGGACTCTCGAAATCCTACGAGCAGTACTTC. Translated, it gives CASSSGLSKSYEQYF.

This clonotype has a handful of counts. The J gene is TRBJ2-5, the V gene TRBV7-2; no clear D gene. CDR3 length: 11 residues. CDR1 is SGHTA, CDR2 FQGNSA, per germline. Trimming shortened V by 8 bases and J by 3 bases, and 7 bases separated the two germline ends. CDR3: CASQAEETQYF. The CDR3 region has the DNA TGTGCCAGCCAGGCAGAAGAGACCCAGTACTTC.

The chain couples TRBV7-2 to TRBJ2-1, with TRBD2 matching over 12 bases. The V gene's germline CDR1 is SGHTA and CDR2 FQGNSA. J was trimmed by 1 base and V by 5 bases; bases with no gene match: 12. This CDR3 spans 19 amino acids. CDR3 DNA: TGTGCCAGCAGCGCCCGTCCGACTAGCGGGAGCCCTTCCTACAATGAGCAGTTCTTC. Translating it yields CASSARPTSGSPSYNEQFF.

The chain joins TRBV7-2 to TRBJ1-6, with D possibly being TRBD1 (6 bases). The V and J ends lost 5 bases and 5 bases respectively, with 13 bases between them. Per germline, CDR1 SGHTA and CDR2 FQGNSA. This CDR3 comprises 15 residues. The CDR3 reads CASSAGGANNSPLHF. CDR3 sequence (DNA): TGTGCCAGCAGCGCCGGGGGCGCGAATAATTCACCCCTCCACTTT.

This rearrangement joins TRBV18 to TRBJ1-4, with TRBD1 matching over 7 bases. Unmatched junction bases numbered 7, after V lost 3 bases and J lost 0 bases. Germline CDR1 reads KGHSH; CDR2 reads LQKENI. This CDR3 is 17 amino acids long. The DNA for the CDR3 is TGTGCCAGCTCACCCAGCCGGGACAGCTCAACTAATGAAAAACTGTTTTTT. It codes for CASSPSRDSSTNEKLFF. Combining the CDR3 with reference TRBV18 and TRBJ1-4 gives the whole variable domain NAGVMQNPRHLVRRRGQEARLRCSPMKGHSHVYWYRQLPEEGLKFMVYLQKENIIDESGMPKERFSAEFPKEGPSILRIQQVVRGDSAAYFCASSPSRDSSTNEKLFFGSGTQLSVL.

The chain couples TRBV7-9 to TRBJ1-1, with 7 bases lining up with TRBD1. The CDR3 runs 14 residues. V trimming: 7 bases; J trimming: 5 bases; junction bases outside the gene matches: 10. Germline V lookup: CDR1 SEHNR, CDR2 FQNEAQ (reference sequence). In DNA, the CDR3 is TGTGCCAGCACAGGGGGGGGGTCGCGTACTGAAGCTTTCTTT. This codes for CASTGGGSRTEAFF. Full variable domain (outside the CDR3, taken from reference TRBV7-9 and TRBJ1-1): DTGVSQNPRHKITKRGQNVTFRCDPISEHNRLYWYRQTLGQGPEFLTYFQNEAQLEKSRLLSDRFSAERPKGSFSTLEIQRTEQGDSAMYLCASTGGGSRTEAFFGQGTRLTVV.

The chain links TRBV7-2 to TRBJ2-5; 7 bases match TRBD2. The CDR3 length is 14 residues. V lost 5 bases to trimming and J lost 1 base; unmatched junction nucleotides: 4. The germline gives CDR1 SGHTA, CDR2 FQGNSA. The CDR3 sequence: CASSPSGAQETQYF. The CDR3, as DNA: TGTGCCAGCAGCCCTAGCGGCGCCCAAGAGACCCAGTACTTC.

This clonotype was counted ten times or more. This rearrangement joins TRBV28 to TRBJ2-4; 9 nucleotides align to TRBD1. This CDR3 spans 19 amino acids. The V segment lost 3 bases and the J segment 5 bases; nucleotides outside the gene matches: 17. From germline, CDR1 is MDHEN and CDR2 SYDVKM. CDR3 sequence reads: CASSFDRGRGFEGENIQYF. The CDR3 DNA follows: TGTGCCAGCAGTTTCGACAGGGGGAGGGGGTTCGAGGGGGAAAACATTCAGTACTTC.

This chain connects TRBV6-2 or TRBV6-3 to TRBJ2-7, with 12 nucleotides matching TRBD2. Germline CDR1 reads MNHEY; CDR2 reads SVGEGT. Trimming cost V 10 bases and J 6 bases; bases outside gene matches: 7. This CDR3 has 13 residues. The CDR3 loop is CATQLAGGLEQYF. The CDR3 nucleotides read TGTGCCACCCAACTAGCGGGAGGCCTCGAGCAGTACTTC.

This rearrangement joins TRBV19 to TRBJ1-5, with a possible D match to TRBD1 (5 bases). From germline, CDR1 is LNHDA and CDR2 SQIVND (reference sequence). Trimming removed 3 bases at V and 9 bases at J, with 21 bases between. This CDR3 is 16 amino acids long. The CDR3: CASSMRLGADVRPQHF. CDR3 sequence (DNA): TGTGCCAGTAGTATGAGGTTAGGGGCGGACGTGAGGCCCCAGCATTTT.

This clonotype was recorded at least ten times. The rearrangement uses TRBV7-8 and TRBJ1-1, with a weak D call TRBD1 (6 bases). Trimming pared 3 bases from V and 0 bases from J, leaving 14 bases between. CDR3 length equals 16 residues. Germline V gene lookup returns CDR1 SGHVS and CDR2 FQNEAQ. This CDR3 reads CASSLGAGTVNTEAFF. The CDR3 nucleotides are TGTGCCAGCAGCTTGGGGGCCGGGACTGTGAACACTGAAGCTTTCTTT.

The V and J genes are TRBV10-3 and TRBJ1-2, with D perhaps TRBD1 (6 bases). Deletions cut 4 bases from V and 7 bases from J, with 16 bases between. The germline CDR1 and CDR2 sequences are ENHRY and SYGVKD. This CDR3 is built from 14 residues. The CDR3 coding sequence is TGTGCCATCAGTGCGCCGGGACAATTATCTGGCTACACCTTC. It codes for CAISAPGQLSGYTF.

The chain uses TRBV5-1 and TRBJ2-1; TRBD2 might be the D (5 bases). Germline lookup yields CDR1 SGHRS and CDR2 YFSETQ. The CDR3 is 15 residues long. With 0 bases removed from V and 2 bases from J, the gap between germline ends came to 9 bases. The CDR3 DNA sequence: TGCGCCAGCAGCTTGGAAGGGAGCGCCTACAATGAGCAGTTCTTC. Encoded protein: CASSLEGSAYNEQFF.

This clonotype has at least ten counts. The V call is TRBV7-8, the J call TRBJ2-7; no firm D call. The CDR3 has 13 residues. V was clipped by 1 base and J by 4 bases, with 8 bases between them. The V gene's germline CDR1 is SGHVS and CDR2 FQNEAQ. CDR3 DNA sequence: TGTGCCAGCAGCTTAGGGTACATATACGAGCAGTACGTC. Its translation is CASSLGYIYEQYV.

This clonotype was observed a few times. The rearrangement joins TRBV25-1 to TRBJ2-2, with D uncertain. The CDR3 sequence is 13 residues long. Germline CDR1 MGHDK, CDR2 SYGVNS. Trimming pared 5 bases from V and 4 bases from J, leaving 8 bases between. Written as DNA, the CDR3 is TGTGCCAGCAGTTTGGGGTTCACCGGGGAGCTGTTTTTT. Its protein product is CASSLGFTGELFF.

The chain recombines TRBV7-9 with TRBJ2-3; a possible D gene is TRBD2 (5 bases). The ends were cut back, 5 bases at V and 2 bases at J, with 20 bases in the middle. The CDR3 extends over 17 amino acids. Germline CDR1 is SEHNR and CDR2 is FQNEAQ (reference sequence). CDR3 residues: CASSPPVSGDSTDTQYF. As DNA, the CDR3 is TGTGCCAGCAGCCCGCCCGTAAGCGGAGACTCCACAGATACGCAGTATTTT.